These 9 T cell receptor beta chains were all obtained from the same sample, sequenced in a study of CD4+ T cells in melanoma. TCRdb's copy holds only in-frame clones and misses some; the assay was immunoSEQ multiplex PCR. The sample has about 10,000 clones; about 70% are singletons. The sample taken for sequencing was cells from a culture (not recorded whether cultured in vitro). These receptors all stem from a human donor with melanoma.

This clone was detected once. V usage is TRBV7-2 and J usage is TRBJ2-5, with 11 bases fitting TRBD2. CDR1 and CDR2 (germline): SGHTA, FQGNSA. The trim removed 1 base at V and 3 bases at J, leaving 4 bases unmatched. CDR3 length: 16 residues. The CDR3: CASSLELAGGKETQYF. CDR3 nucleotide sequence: TGTGCCAGCAGCTTAGAATTAGCGGGGGGGAAAGAGACCCAGTACTTC. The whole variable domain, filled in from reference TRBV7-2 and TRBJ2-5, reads GAGVSQSPSNKVTEKGKDVELRCDPISGHTALYWYRQSLGQGLEFLIYFQGNSAPDKSGLPSDRFSAERTGGSVSTLTIQRTQQEDSAVYLCASSLELAGGKETQYFGPGTRLLVL.

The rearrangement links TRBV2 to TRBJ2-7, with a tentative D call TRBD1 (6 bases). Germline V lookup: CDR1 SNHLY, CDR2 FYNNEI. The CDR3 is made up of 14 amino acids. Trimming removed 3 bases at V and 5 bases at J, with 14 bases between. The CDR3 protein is CASSDYFSGDEQYF. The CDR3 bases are TGTGCCAGCAGTGATTATTTCTCAGGGGACGAGCAGTACTTC. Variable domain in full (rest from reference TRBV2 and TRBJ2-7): EPEVTQTPSHQVTQMGQEVILRCVPISNHLYFYWYRQILGQKVEFLVSFYNNEISEKSEIFDDQFSVERPDGSNFTLKIRSTKLEDSAMYFCASSDYFSGDEQYFGPGTRLTVT.

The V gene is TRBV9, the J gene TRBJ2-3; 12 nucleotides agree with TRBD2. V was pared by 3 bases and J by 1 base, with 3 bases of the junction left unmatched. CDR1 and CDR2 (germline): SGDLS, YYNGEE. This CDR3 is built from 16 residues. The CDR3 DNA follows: TGTGCCAGCAGCGACCGACTAGCGGGGGGCACAGATACGCAGTATTTT. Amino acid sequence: CASSDRLAGGTDTQYF. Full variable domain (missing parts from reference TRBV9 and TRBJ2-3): DSGVTQTPKHLITATGQRVTLRCSPRSGDLSVYWYQQSLDQGLQFLIQYYNGEERAKGNILERFSAQQFPDLHSELNLSSLELGDSALYFCASSDRLAGGTDTQYFGPGTRLTVL.

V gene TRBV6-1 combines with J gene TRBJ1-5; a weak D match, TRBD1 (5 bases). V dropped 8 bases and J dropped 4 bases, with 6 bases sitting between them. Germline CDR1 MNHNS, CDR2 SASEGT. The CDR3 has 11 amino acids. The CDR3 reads CASEGNQPQHF. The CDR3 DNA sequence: TGTGCCAGCGAGGGGAATCAGCCCCAGCATTTT.

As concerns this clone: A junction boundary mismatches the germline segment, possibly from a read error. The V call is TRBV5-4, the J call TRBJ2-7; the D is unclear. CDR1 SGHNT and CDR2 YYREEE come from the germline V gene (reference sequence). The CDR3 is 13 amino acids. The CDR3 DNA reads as TGTGCCAGCAGCGCGCCGGGCCCACGAGACAAGACTTTC. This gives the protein CASSAPGPRDKTF.

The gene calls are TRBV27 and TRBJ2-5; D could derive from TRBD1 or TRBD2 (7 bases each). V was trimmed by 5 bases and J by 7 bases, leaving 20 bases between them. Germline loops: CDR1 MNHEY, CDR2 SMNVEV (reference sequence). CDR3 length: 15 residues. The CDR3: CASSPIQGGLGTQYF. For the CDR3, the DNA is TGTGCCAGCAGTCCCATTCAGGGGGGGTTAGGGACCCAGTACTTC.

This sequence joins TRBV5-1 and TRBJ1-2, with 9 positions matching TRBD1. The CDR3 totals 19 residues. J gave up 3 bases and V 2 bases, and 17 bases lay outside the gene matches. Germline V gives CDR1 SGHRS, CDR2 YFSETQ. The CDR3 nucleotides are TGCGCCAGCAGCTTTCGAATCCGGGACAGGGCAATTTCGGACTATGGCTACACCTTC. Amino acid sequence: CASSFRIRDRAISDYGYTF. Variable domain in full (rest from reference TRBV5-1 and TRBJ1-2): KAGVTQTPRYLIKTRGQQVTLSCSPISGHRSVSWYQQTPGQGLQFLFEYFSETQRNKGNFPGRFSGRQFSNSRSEMNVSTLELGDSALYLCASSFRIRDRAISDYGYTFGSGTRLTVV.

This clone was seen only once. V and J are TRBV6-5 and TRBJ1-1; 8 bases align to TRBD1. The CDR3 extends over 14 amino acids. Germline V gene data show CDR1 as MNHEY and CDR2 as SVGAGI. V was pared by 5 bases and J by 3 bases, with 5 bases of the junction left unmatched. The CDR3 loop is CASSMTGADTEAFF. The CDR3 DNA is TGTGCCAGCAGTATGACAGGGGCCGACACTGAAGCTTTCTTT.

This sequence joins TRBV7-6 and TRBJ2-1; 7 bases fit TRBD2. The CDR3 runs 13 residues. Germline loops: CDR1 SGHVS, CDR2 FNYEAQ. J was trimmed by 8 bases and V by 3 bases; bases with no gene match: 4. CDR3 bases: TGTGCCAGCAGCTTTAGACGGGAGGATGAGCAGTTCTTC. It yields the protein CASSFRREDEQFF.